This record concerns one T cell receptor beta chain sequence. The antigen remains undetermined. This sample is drawn from a study of response to subunit inactivated influenza vaccine. Findings of the study overall: It was suggested by the authors that few new T cells are recruited by each seasonal influenza vaccination.

TCRdb fed the RT-PCR reads into MiXCR, producing one record per CDR3 protein. The sample consists of a few hundred thousand distinct CDR3 sequences, roughly 22% of them appearing once. This sequence originates from a man aged 45-69 years who received an inactivated influenza vaccine. This material consisted of PBMCs from blood, taken around 22 months after vaccination.

CDR3 DNA: TGTGCCAGCTCACCCACTAGCGGGAGCACAGATACGCAGTATTTT. It specifies CASSPTSGSTDTQYF. V and J are TRBV18 and TRBJ2-3, with 9 bases matching TRBD2. The junction had 1 base not matched to a gene; V was cut back by 3 bases and J by 0 bases. The CDR3 spans 15 residues. Germline loops: CDR1 KGHSH, CDR2 LQKENI.